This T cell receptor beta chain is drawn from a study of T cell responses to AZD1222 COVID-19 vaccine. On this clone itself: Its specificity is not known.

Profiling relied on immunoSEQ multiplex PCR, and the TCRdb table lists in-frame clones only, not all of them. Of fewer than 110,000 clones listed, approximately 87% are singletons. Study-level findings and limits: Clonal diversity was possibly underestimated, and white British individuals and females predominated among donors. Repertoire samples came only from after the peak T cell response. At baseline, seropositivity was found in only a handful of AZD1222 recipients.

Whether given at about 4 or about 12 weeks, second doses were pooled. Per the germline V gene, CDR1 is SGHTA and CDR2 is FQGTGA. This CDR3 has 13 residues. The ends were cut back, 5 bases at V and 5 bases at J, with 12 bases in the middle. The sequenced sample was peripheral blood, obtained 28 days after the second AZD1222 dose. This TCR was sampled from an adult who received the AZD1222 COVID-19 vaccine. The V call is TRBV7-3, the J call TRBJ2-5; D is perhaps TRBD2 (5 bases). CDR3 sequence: CASSLGIRETQYF. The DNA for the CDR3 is TGTGCCAGCAGCCTCGGGATCAGGGAGACCCAGTACTTC.